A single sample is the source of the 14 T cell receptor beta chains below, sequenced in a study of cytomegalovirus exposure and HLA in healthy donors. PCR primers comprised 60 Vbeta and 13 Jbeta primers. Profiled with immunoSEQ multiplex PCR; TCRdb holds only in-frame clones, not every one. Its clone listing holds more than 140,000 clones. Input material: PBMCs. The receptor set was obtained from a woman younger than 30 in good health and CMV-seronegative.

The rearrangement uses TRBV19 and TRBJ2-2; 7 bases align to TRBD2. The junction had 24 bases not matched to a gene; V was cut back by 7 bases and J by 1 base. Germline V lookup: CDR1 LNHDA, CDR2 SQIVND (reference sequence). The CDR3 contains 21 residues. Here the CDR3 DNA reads TGTGCCAGTACCCCCGGTTTATCGTGGGAGGGCCGGTCTGAGAACACCGGGGAGCTGTTTTTT. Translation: CASTPGLSWEGRSENTGELFF.

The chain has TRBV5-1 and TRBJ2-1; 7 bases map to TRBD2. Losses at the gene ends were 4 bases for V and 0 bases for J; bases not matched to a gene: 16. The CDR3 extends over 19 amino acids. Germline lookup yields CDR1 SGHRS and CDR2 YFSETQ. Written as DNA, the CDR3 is TGCGCCAGCAGCCCATACCCCAGTAGCGGGCTTAGCTCCTACAATGAGCAGTTCTTC. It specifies CASSPYPSSGLSSYNEQFF.

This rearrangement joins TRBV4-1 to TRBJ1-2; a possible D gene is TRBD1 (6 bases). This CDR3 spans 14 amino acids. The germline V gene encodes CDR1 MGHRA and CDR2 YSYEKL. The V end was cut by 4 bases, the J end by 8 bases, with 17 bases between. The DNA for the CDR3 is TGCGCCAGCAGCCGACGAACAGGGACGGAGGGCTACACCTTC. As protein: CASSRRTGTEGYTF.

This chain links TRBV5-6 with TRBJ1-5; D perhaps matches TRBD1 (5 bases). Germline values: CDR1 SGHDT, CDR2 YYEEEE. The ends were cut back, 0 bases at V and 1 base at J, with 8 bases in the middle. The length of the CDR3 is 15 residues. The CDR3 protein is CASSLAGISNQPQHF. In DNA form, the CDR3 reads TGTGCCAGCAGCTTGGCAGGGATCAGCAATCAGCCCCAGCATTTT.

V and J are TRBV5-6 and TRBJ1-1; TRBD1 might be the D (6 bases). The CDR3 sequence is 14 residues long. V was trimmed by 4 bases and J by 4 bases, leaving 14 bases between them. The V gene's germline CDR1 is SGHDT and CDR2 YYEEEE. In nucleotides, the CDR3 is TGTGCCAGCAGCCGCACAGGGTTCGGCACTGAAGCTTTCTTT. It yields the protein CASSRTGFGTEAFF.

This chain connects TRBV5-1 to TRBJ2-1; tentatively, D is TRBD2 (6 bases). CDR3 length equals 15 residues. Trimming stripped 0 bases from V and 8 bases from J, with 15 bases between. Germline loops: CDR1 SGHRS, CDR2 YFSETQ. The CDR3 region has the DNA TGCGCCAGCAGCTTGGGCGCCGGGAGATTGGATGAGCAGTTCTTC. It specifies CASSLGAGRLDEQFF.

CDR3 sequence (DNA): TGTGCCAGCAGCGCGGGACTAGCGGAATCCTACGAGCAGTACTTC. Translated, it gives CASSAGLAESYEQYF. The chain carries TRBV5-4 and TRBJ2-7; 11 bases are shared with TRBD2. Germline V gene sequence: CDR1 SGHNT, CDR2 YYREEE (reference sequence). The V and J ends lost 4 bases and 1 base, in that order; junction bases with no gene match: 4. The CDR3 sequence is 15 residues long.

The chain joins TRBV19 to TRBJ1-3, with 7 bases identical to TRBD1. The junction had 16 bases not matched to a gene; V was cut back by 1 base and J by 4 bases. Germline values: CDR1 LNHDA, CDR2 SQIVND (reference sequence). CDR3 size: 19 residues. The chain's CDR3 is CASSIALRTGTARGNTIYF. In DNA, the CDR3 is TGTGCCAGTAGTATAGCGCTCCGGACAGGAACGGCGAGGGGAAACACCATATATTTT. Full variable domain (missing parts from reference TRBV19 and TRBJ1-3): DGGITQSPKYLFRKEGQNVTLSCEQNLNHDAMYWYRQDPGQGLRLIYYSQIVNDFQKGDIAEGYSVSREKKESFPLTVTSAQKNPTAFYLCASSIALRTGTARGNTIYFGEGSWLTVV.

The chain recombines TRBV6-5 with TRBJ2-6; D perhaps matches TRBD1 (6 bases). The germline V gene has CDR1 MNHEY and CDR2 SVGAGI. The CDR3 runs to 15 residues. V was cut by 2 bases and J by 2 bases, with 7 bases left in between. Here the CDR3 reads CASSYAGAGANVLTF. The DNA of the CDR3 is TGTGCCAGCAGTTACGCAGGGGCTGGGGCCAACGTCCTGACTTTC.

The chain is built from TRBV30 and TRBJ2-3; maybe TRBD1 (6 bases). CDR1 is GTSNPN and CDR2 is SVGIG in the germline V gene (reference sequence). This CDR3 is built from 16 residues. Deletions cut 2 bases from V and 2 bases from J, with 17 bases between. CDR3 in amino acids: CAWSSPTGHYTDTQYF. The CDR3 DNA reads TGTGCCTGGAGTTCGCCAACGGGACATTACACAGATACGCAGTATTTT.

In DNA, the CDR3 is TGTGCCAGCAGTGTTTTGCGTCTAGCCGATGAGCAGTTCTTC. Its translation: CASSVLRLADEQFF. This rearrangement joins TRBV2 to TRBJ2-1; tentative D call: TRBD2 (5 bases). Germline CDR1 is SNHLY and CDR2 is FYNNEI. The CDR3 extends over 14 amino acids. V was cut by 4 bases and J by 8 bases, with 15 bases left in between.

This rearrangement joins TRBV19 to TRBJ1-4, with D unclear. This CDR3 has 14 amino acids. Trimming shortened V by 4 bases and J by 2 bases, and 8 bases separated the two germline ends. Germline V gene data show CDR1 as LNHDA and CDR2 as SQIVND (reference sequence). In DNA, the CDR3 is TGTGCCAGTAGTACCCGCCAGACTAATGAAAAACTGTTTTTT. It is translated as CASSTRQTNEKLFF. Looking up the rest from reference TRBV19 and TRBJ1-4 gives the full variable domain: DGGITQSPKYLFRKEGQNVTLSCEQNLNHDAMYWYRQDPGQGLRLIYYSQIVNDFQKGDIAEGYSVSREKKESFPLTVTSAQKNPTAFYLCASSTRQTNEKLFFGSGTQLSVL.

The CDR3 here is CASSLGLVADTQYF. The CDR3 DNA follows: TGTGCCAGCAGCTTGGGACTAGTCGCAGATACGCAGTATTTT. The V and J genes are TRBV7-2 and TRBJ2-3, with 8 bases that match TRBD2. CDR1 is SGHTA and CDR2 is FQGNSA in the germline V gene. J was trimmed by 4 bases and V by 3 bases; bases with no gene match: 3. The CDR3 length is 14 residues.

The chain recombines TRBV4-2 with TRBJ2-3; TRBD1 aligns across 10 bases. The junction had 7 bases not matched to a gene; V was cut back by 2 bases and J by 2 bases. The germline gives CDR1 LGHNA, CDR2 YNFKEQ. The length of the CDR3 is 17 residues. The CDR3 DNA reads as TGTGCCAGCAGCCAAATTGACAGGGGGCCATCCACAGATACGCAGTATTTT. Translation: CASSQIDRGPSTDTQYF.